This section outlines one T cell receptor (beta chain) sequence together with its context. Which antigen it targets is not known. No base qualities exist here, and no much larger clone lies one base off it. The junction carries 9 bases between V and J, which are trimmed by 0 bases and 6 bases respectively. For CDR1 and CDR2, the germline V gene lists SGHRS and YFSETQ. Including the terminal cysteine and phenylalanine, the CDR3 comprises 14 residues. The only DNA kept is the CDR3, 42 bases in frame from the first base. The record originates from a study of control samples from healthy donors and cancer patients (dated by TCRdb to 2020 to 2022). The receptor library was made with the immunoSEQ multiplex PCR assay. TCRdb re-hosts the immuneACCESS table, in-frame sequences only. Its copies lack some clones; in the studies checked, an unresolved V gene accounts for under half of them, and the cause for the rest is not known. The sample contains some 130,000 clones, 92% of them found a single time. Less than 2.5% of the sample is in the top ten clones.

The sequencing sample was made of blood. The TCR comes from a woman aged 45-65 years in good health. The chain is assembled from TRBV5-1 and TRBJ2-2, with the D gene uncertain. The sequence in DNA is TGCGCCAGCAGCTTGGATCCCCAGCCCGGGGAGCTGTTTTTT. Its product reads: CASSLDPQPGELFF.